This note documents a single T cell receptor beta chain sequence. It has no known antigen specificity. Sequence at one end of the junction differs from germline and may be a read error. This sample stems from a study of CD8 T cells in Susac syndrome (dated by TCRdb to between 2018 and 2020). Study-wide context: Whether CD8+ T cell activation and differentiation in Susac syndrome was antigen driven was tested using repertoire sequencing. Clonality of the CD8+ T cell repertoire was compared between eleven to twelve healthy donors, approximately 14 Susac syndrome patients and roughly 16 multiple sclerosis patients. Results the study describes overall, beyond this receptor: The study acknowledged that relatively few individuals were included in the TCR sequencing and HLA analysis.

Including the terminal cysteine and phenylalanine, the CDR3 comprises 11 residues. Only the CDR3 portion is preserved as DNA: 33 bases, with reading frame beginning at the first base. CDR1 and CDR2 were assigned from the germline V gene as SQVTM and ANQGSEA. RNA was extracted using the RNeasy kit, and roughly 0.5 to 1 microgram was reverse transcribed with random hexamers. The immunoSEQ multiplex PCR assay, which covers 54 Vbeta and 13 Jbeta segments, was used to amplify TCR beta CDR3 regions. Bias from PCR amplification was corrected by using a synthetic template baseline for primer optimization and for computational correction. In the source study's methods: Reads were annotated to V, D and J genes according to IMGT and were analyzed with immunoSEQ Analyzer, with only productive sequences retained. Clonality was computed as one minus Shannon entropy normalized by log2 of the number of productive unique sequences. For each patient and control, public and private clones were evaluated among the 100 most prevalent clones. Clones were defined as Susac-specific if absent from the healthy and MS cohorts, from 1052 published viral clones and from other ImmuneACCESS disease sequences. TCRdb passed the public sequencing reads through fastp at Q25 and MiXCR, retaining productive beta sequences. A single entry per CDR3 protein holds the most common genes and DNA from its merged rows. These V and J calls are TCRdb output, not the study's own analysis. For this sample the table gives more than 150,000 distinct CDR3 sequences, of which 95% were detected only once. Of the sample, 0.15% is held by the ten largest clones.

Peripheral blood CD8+ and CD4+ T cells from healthy donors, Susac syndrome patients and multiple sclerosis patients were profiled using high-throughput TCR beta sequencing. The multiple sclerosis controls were treatment-naive patients who had stable or active relapsing-remitting disease and met the revised McDonald criteria. Bulk CD8+ and CD4+ T cells were purified magnetically by negative isolation, whereas CD8+ TEMRA cells were enriched by FACS. Blood was collected in EDTA tubes and processed within 24 hours, with PBMCs isolated through density gradient centrifugation. PBMCs destined for TCR sequencing were cryopreserved in liquid nitrogen and later thawed in a 37 °C water bath. The sorted or isolated CD4+, CD8+ and CD8+ TEMRA cells had a purity of 90% or higher.

The source of this sequence is a human donor with multiple sclerosis. The V gene is TRBV29-1 and the J gene is TRBJ1-2, with the identity of the D gene unclear. Sequencing was carried out using CD8+ T cells from PBMCs. The CDR3 region has the sequence CSVTNPPGVLF. In nucleotide form, the sequence is TGCAGCGTTACCAACCCACCCGGCGTCCTCTTC.